This entry lists 20 T cell receptor beta chains sequenced from one sample in a study of blood T cell repertoires in COVID-19. Sequencing used immunoSEQ multiplex PCR; TCRdb keeps in-frame clones, though not all of them. The sample consists of roughly 190,000 clones, around 84% of them appearing once. The sample was peripheral blood. The receptors were sampled from a man aged 25-40 years with active or convalescent COVID-19.

The J gene is TRBJ1-6, the V gene TRBV30, with D perhaps matching TRBD1 (5 bases). V gave up 1 base and J gave up 15 bases, with 7 bases separating them. The CDR3 runs to 10 residues. CDR1 GTSNPN and CDR2 SVGIG come from the germline V gene (reference sequence). In nucleotides, the CDR3 is TGTGCCTGGAGTGAGGGGTACCTCCACTTT. It yields the protein CAWSEGYLHF.

This clone was picked up one time. The V gene is TRBV3-1 (or the pseudogene TRBV3-2), the J gene TRBJ1-1; possible D gene TRBD1, 6 bases. Looked up from germline, CDR1 is LGHDT and CDR2 is YNNKEL (reference sequence). The V end lost 5 bases, the J end lost 5 bases, and 12 bases lay between the germline ends. The CDR3 sequence is 13 residues long. The chain's CDR3 is CASSITGTTEAFF. In nucleotides, the CDR3 is TGTGCCAGCAGCATTACAGGGACGACTGAAGCTTTCTTT.

This chain links TRBV6-5 with TRBJ1-1; 10 nucleotides agree with TRBD1. The trim removed 7 bases at V and 4 bases at J, leaving 6 bases unmatched. CDR3 length: 14 residues. Germline V lookup: CDR1 MNHEY, CDR2 SVGAGI. The CDR3 nucleotides read TGTGCCAGCAAAGAGACAGGGGGCCCCACTGAAGCTTTCTTT. Encoded protein: CASKETGGPTEAFF.

The CDR3, as DNA: TGTGCCTGGAGTCTCGGCCGAACAGGGGGGGTGGGCACTGAAGCTTTCTTT. Protein: CAWSLGRTGGVGTEAFF. The chain employs TRBV30 and TRBJ1-1, with 8 bases fitting TRBD1. Looked up from germline, CDR1 is GTSNPN and CDR2 is SVGIG (reference sequence). The CDR3 is made up of 17 amino acids. V shed 2 bases, J shed 4 bases, and the junction held 15 bases outside the gene matches.

This clone was seen a few times. V is TRBV5-1 and J is TRBJ1-1, with TRBD1 identical over 9 bases. The CDR3 runs 14 residues. V trimming: 9 bases; J trimming: 6 bases; junction bases outside the gene matches: 12. The germline CDR1 and CDR2 sequences are SGHRS and YFSETQ. The CDR3 protein is CATEGGTGMAEAFF. Written as DNA, the CDR3 is TGCGCCACCGAGGGTGGGACAGGGATGGCTGAAGCTTTCTTT.

V usage is TRBV11-3 and J usage is TRBJ2-5; possible D gene TRBD1, 5 bases. The germline V gene has CDR1 SGHNT and CDR2 YENEEA. The CDR3 extends over 15 amino acids. V lost 7 bases to trimming and J lost 1 base, with 16 bases between them. CDR3 residues: CASIDSRLGQETQYF. The CDR3 DNA is TGTGCCAGCATCGACAGTAGGTTAGGCCAAGAGACCCAGTACTTC.

This clone was observed a few times. The chain couples TRBV30 to TRBJ1-2; 8 bases fit TRBD1. The CDR3 length is 12 residues. Germline lookup yields CDR1 GTSNPN and CDR2 SVGIG (reference sequence). Trimming at V came to 4 bases and at J to 7 bases, leaving 5 bases not matched to a gene. Here the CDR3 reads CAWTRGLPGYTF. For the CDR3, the DNA is TGTGCCTGGACCAGGGGGCTTCCTGGCTACACCTTC.

As for this clone: The DNA is omitted, as the CDR3 cannot be located on it reliably, and the CDR3 follows TCRdb's listing. This rearrangement joins TRBV7-9 to TRBJ2-7; the table calls TRBD1, which could not be checked here. The CDR3 length equals 15 residues, ends included. Germline V gene lookup returns CDR1 SEHNR and CDR2 FQNEAQ (reference sequence). Here the CDR3 reads CASKSSGQGKAEQYF.

This chain connects TRBV5-6 to TRBJ1-2; D is unclear. Trimming took 3 bases from V and 7 from J, leaving 13 bases between them. The CDR3 spans 13 residues. Germline CDR1 SGHDT, CDR2 YYEEEE. CDR3 protein: CASSYPSAGGYTF. DNA of the CDR3: TGTGCCAGCAGCTATCCGAGCGCGGGTGGCTACACCTTC.

The rearrangement links TRBV14 to TRBJ2-2, with a possible D match to TRBD1 (6 bases). V lost 2 bases and J 2 bases, leaving 15 bases between the germline ends. Germline V gene lookup returns CDR1 SGHDN and CDR2 FVKESK. The length of the CDR3 is 17 residues. The CDR3 sequence: CASSQSFGTLNTGELFF. In DNA, the CDR3 is TGTGCCAGCAGCCAATCTTTCGGGACACTTAACACCGGGGAGCTGTTTTTT.

The chain couples TRBV28 to TRBJ1-2; TRBD1 matches 9 bases. V gave up 9 bases and J gave up 4 bases; unmatched junction bases: 12. The germline V gene has CDR1 MDHEN and CDR2 SYDVKM. The length of the CDR3 is 15 residues. The CDR3 coding sequence is TGTGCCAGTCTGAGTCCCGGGACAGGGTCCTATGGCTACACCTTC. Amino acids: CASLSPGTGSYGYTF.

This clone was recorded once. The J gene is TRBJ1-2, the V gene TRBV25-1; TRBD1 might be the D (5 bases). The CDR3 has 16 residues. Germline V gene data show CDR1 as MGHDK and CDR2 as SYGVNS. Trimming took off 3 bases at V and 4 bases at J, with 18 bases between the two ends. CDR3 nucleotide sequence: TGTGCCAGCAGTGATCGAGCCGCGTCCGGGGGCTATGGCTACACCTTC. This sequence encodes CASSDRAASGGYGYTF.

The chain uses TRBV6-1 and TRBJ1-2, with D possibly TRBD1 on 6 matching bases. Per germline, CDR1 MNHNS and CDR2 SASEGT. CDR3 length: 14 residues. The germline V and J ends were trimmed by 3 bases and 8 bases, with 16 bases remaining between them. This CDR3 is CASSDRGGMWGYTF. CDR3 sequence (DNA): TGTGCCAGCAGTGATCGCGGGGGCATGTGGGGCTACACCTTC.

CDR3 DNA: TGTGCCTCGCACGTCGGACAGGCCACCGGGGAGCTGTTTTTT. The encoded protein is CASHVGQATGELFF. The J gene is TRBJ2-2, the V gene TRBV30; 7 bases are shared with TRBD1. Unmatched junction bases numbered 9, after V lost 7 bases and J lost 4 bases. Per germline, CDR1 GTSNPN and CDR2 SVGIG (reference sequence). The CDR3 totals 14 residues.

The rearrangement uses TRBV6-5 and TRBJ2-5, with D perhaps matching TRBD1 (7 bases). Germline V gene sequence: CDR1 MNHEY, CDR2 SVGAGI. The ends were cut back, 6 bases at V and 10 bases at J, with 24 bases in the middle. This CDR3 region has 15 residues. The CDR3 protein is CASSDRERGTDDQYF. Written as DNA, the CDR3 is TGTGCCAGCAGCGACAGGGAACGGGGGACCGATGACCAGTACTTC.

V and J are TRBV4-1 and TRBJ1-6; D unclear. V was shortened by 2 bases and J by 3 bases, with 26 bases between the two germline ends. CDR1 is MGHRA, CDR2 YSYEKL, per germline. The CDR3 has 21 amino acids. The CDR3 nucleotides are TGCGCCAGCAGCCAATTCGTTAGTCCTGCGAAGACCGGGAACTATAATTCACCCCTCCACTTT. It translates to CASSQFVSPAKTGNYNSPLHF.

V and J are TRBV28 and TRBJ2-6; TRBD1 matches at 7 bases. The germline CDR1 and CDR2 sequences are MDHEN and SYDVKM. J lost 1 base, V lost 4 bases, and 10 bases had no gene match. The CDR3 spans 18 residues. CDR3 DNA: TGTGCCAGCAGTTCCTGGACAGGTTTGATGTCTGGGGCCAACGTCCTGACTTTC. Protein: CASSSWTGLMSGANVLTF.

The V and J genes are TRBV5-1 and TRBJ2-1; 9 nucleotides match TRBD1. V gave up 4 bases and J gave up 7 bases; unmatched junction bases: 9. This CDR3 has 15 amino acids. Germline V gene sequence: CDR1 SGHRS, CDR2 YFSETQ. CDR3 DNA sequence: TGCGCCAGCAGCGTATCCCCCGGGACAGGGAATGAGCAGTTCTTC. The encoded protein is CASSVSPGTGNEQFF.

A single count supports this clone. The rearrangement uses TRBV11-1 and TRBJ1-1; the D is unclear. CDR1 and CDR2 from the germline V gene are SGHAT and FQDESV (reference sequence). Between the trimmed V and J ends, which lost 3 bases and 3 bases, there was a span of 8 bases. The CDR3 length is 13 residues. This chain's CDR3 is CASSFSQDTEAFF. CDR3 sequence (DNA): TGTGCCAGCAGCTTTTCGCAGGACACTGAAGCTTTCTTT. Combining the CDR3 with reference TRBV11-1 and TRBJ1-1 gives the whole variable domain EAEVAQSPRYKITEKSQAVAFWCDPISGHATLYWYRQILGQGPELLVQFQDESVVDDSQLPKDRFSAERLKGVDSTLKIQPAELGDSAMYLCASSFSQDTEAFFGQGTRLTVV.

The chain is built from TRBV7-8 and TRBJ1-5; D unresolved. V shed 5 bases and J shed 2 bases, with 19 bases lying between them. The CDR3 runs 17 residues. CDR1 and CDR2 (germline): SGHVS, FQNEAQ. The CDR3 protein is CASSTTREGAGNQPQHF. As DNA, the CDR3 is TGTGCCAGCAGCACGACGAGGGAGGGTGCGGGCAATCAGCCCCAGCATTTT.